These 17 T cell receptor beta chains were sequenced from one sample in a study of T cells in Graves' hyperthyroidism and ophthalmopathy. Amplification of TCR beta CDR3 regions used RNA as the template. When the TCR CDR3 underwent first-round RT-PCR, the HTBI primer set was used. MiXCR, applied by TCRdb to the multiplex PCR reads, yields one record per CDR3 protein. The data contain around 450,000 distinct CDR3 sequences, around 16% of them singletons. The sample consisted of blood. These receptors were taken from a woman between 18 and 30 years old with Graves' hyperthyroidism.

This clonotype was observed at least ten times. The V and J genes are TRBV3-1 and TRBJ1-3, with 7 bases matching TRBD1. The CDR3 contains 14 residues. In germline, CDR1 is LGHDT, CDR2 YNNKEL (reference sequence). V was clipped by 5 bases and J by 8 bases; unmatched bases: 9. In nucleotides, the CDR3 is TGTGCCAGCAGCATGACAGGGATCGTCGACACCATATATTTT. Translated, it gives CASSMTGIVDTIYF.

This clonotype has ten or more counts. The J gene is TRBJ2-1, the V gene TRBV20-1; D not resolved. Germline V gene lookup returns CDR1 DFQATT and CDR2 SNEGSKA (reference sequence). There are 15 residues in the CDR3. V lost 1 base to trimming and J lost 2 bases, with 12 bases between them. The CDR3: CSARVLELAYNEQFF. As DNA, the CDR3 is TGCAGTGCTAGAGTTTTGGAGCTAGCCTACAATGAGCAGTTCTTC.

This clonotype was recorded a few times. The chain employs TRBV5-1 and TRBJ2-2; 7 bases match TRBD1. The germline CDR1 and CDR2 sequences are SGHRS and YFSETQ. CDR3 length equals 15 residues. V was clipped by 4 bases and J by 1 base; unmatched bases: 4. CDR3 residues: CASSPTGRNTGELFF. In nucleotides, the CDR3 is TGCGCCAGCAGCCCGACAGGGAGGAACACCGGGGAGCTGTTTTTT. Looking up the rest from reference TRBV5-1 and TRBJ2-2 gives the full variable domain: KAGVTQTPRYLIKTRGQQVTLSCSPISGHRSVSWYQQTPGQGLQFLFEYFSETQRNKGNFPGRFSGRQFSNSRSEMNVSTLELGDSALYLCASSPTGRNTGELFFGEGSRLTVL.

This clonotype was observed at least ten times. The chain joins TRBV3-1 to TRBJ2-2; unclear D gene. This CDR3 is 12 amino acids long. Looked up from germline, CDR1 is LGHDT and CDR2 is YNNKEL (reference sequence). V lost 7 bases, J lost 0 bases, and 3 bases lay in between. CDR3 loop: CASKANTGELFF. CDR3 sequence (DNA): TGTGCCAGCAAGGCGAACACCGGGGAGCTGTTTTTT. The whole variable domain, filled in from reference TRBV3-1 and TRBJ2-2, reads DTAVSQTPKYLVTQMGNDKSIKCEQNLGHDTMYWYKQDSKKFLKIMFSYNNKELIINETVPNRFSPKSPDKAHLNLHINSLELGDSAVYFCASKANTGELFFGEGSRLTVL.

This chain connects TRBV27 to TRBJ1-1; TRBD1 aligns across 9 bases. CDR1 MNHEY and CDR2 SMNVEV come from the germline V gene (reference sequence). This CDR3 spans 17 amino acids. V was clipped by 6 bases and J by 5 bases; unmatched bases: 16. The CDR3 protein is CASRPRGTGMSFTEAFF. The CDR3 DNA follows: TGTGCCAGCAGGCCCCGGGGGACAGGGATGTCTTTTACTGAAGCTTTCTTT.

This clonotype was seen ten or more times. This chain connects TRBV11-2 to TRBJ2-7; 9 positions match TRBD1. Trimming at V came to 10 bases and at J to 5 bases, leaving 6 bases not matched to a gene. Looked up from germline, CDR1 is SGHAT and CDR2 is FQNNGV. This CDR3 region has 12 residues. CDR3 protein: CATRQGGNEQYF. CDR3 nucleotides: TGTGCCACACGACAGGGGGGCAACGAGCAGTACTTC.

This clonotype was found many times. The chain has TRBV27 and TRBJ1-1, with 9 nucleotides matching TRBD1. Germline loops: CDR1 MNHEY, CDR2 SMNVEV (reference sequence). V dropped 6 bases and J dropped 6; count of bases not matched to a gene: 8. The CDR3 length is 14 residues. CDR3 protein: CASRGTGNVAEAFF. In nucleotides, the CDR3 is TGTGCCAGCAGAGGGACAGGGAACGTGGCTGAAGCTTTCTTT.

This clonotype was counted a few times. The CDR3 protein is CASSSLGGDRLPYEQYF. DNA for the CDR3: TGTGCCAGCAGTTCCTTAGGGGGGGACAGGTTACCCTACGAGCAGTACTTC. The rearrangement joins TRBV25-1 to TRBJ2-7, with D maybe TRBD1 (8 bases). The CDR3 sequence is 17 residues long. Looked up from germline, CDR1 is MGHDK and CDR2 is SYGVNS. The V and J ends lost 5 bases and 2 bases respectively, with 22 bases between them.

In regard to this clonotype: Just one base apart from a much larger clone, this may be a read error. The chain recombines TRBV20-1 with TRBJ2-1; TRBD2 aligns across 8 bases. The J call may be faulty, since TRBJ2-7 better matches the DNA end. This CDR3 contains 15 residues. Germline CDR1 reads DFQATT; CDR2 reads SNEGSKA (reference sequence). The CDR3 DNA sequence: TGCAGTGCCCCGACTAGCGATAAGCCCTACAATGAGCAGTACTTC. This codes for CSAPTSDKPYNEQYF.

This clonotype was counted many times. This rearrangement joins TRBV20-1 to TRBJ1-6; 9 positions agree with TRBD1. CDR3 length equals 15 residues. With 5 bases clipped from V and 6 bases from J, the junction kept 8 bases outside the gene matches. Germline V gene sequence: CDR1 DFQATT, CDR2 SNEGSKA (reference sequence). The CDR3 DNA is TGCAGTGCTTTGGACAGGGGCTTACGTAATTCACCCCTCCACTTT. Translation: CSALDRGLRNSPLHF.

This clonotype was detected many times. The chain combines TRBV20-1 with TRBJ2-7, with D possibly matching TRBD1 (6 bases). CDR3 length equals 13 residues. Germline assignment: CDR1 DFQATT and CDR2 SNEGSKA (reference sequence). Trimming shortened V by 6 bases and J by 0 bases, and 12 bases separated the two germline ends. The CDR3 coding sequence is TGCAGTGCCGCTAGGACAGCCTCCTACGAGCAGTACTTC. This encodes CSAARTASYEQYF.

In this sample, this clonotype turned up many times. This chain connects TRBV28 to TRBJ1-2; no clear D gene. This CDR3 is built from 13 residues. CDR1 is MDHEN and CDR2 is SYDVKM in the germline V gene. Trimming left V 7 bases short and J 0 bases short, with 9 bases between. The CDR3 loop is CASNLGPNYGYTF. The CDR3 bases are TGTGCCAGCAACTTAGGGCCTAACTATGGCTACACCTTC.

The sample holds many counts of this clonotype. The rearrangement links TRBV5-8 to TRBJ2-3; TRBD2 aligns across 11 bases. V was clipped by 4 bases and J by 2 bases; unmatched bases: 9. The germline CDR1 and CDR2 sequences are SGHTS and YDEGEE. The CDR3 loop spans 17 amino acids. The CDR3 sequence is CASSPTSGGRHTDTQYF. DNA for the CDR3: TGTGCCAGCAGCCCAACTAGCGGGGGAAGACACACAGATACGCAGTATTTT.

This clonotype was counted ten times or more. This chain joins TRBV20-1 and TRBJ1-2; no clear D gene. The CDR3 consists of 17 residues. Between the trimmed V and J ends, which lost 7 bases and 5 bases, there was a span of 29 bases. The germline V gene has CDR1 DFQATT and CDR2 SNEGSKA (reference sequence). The CDR3 nucleotides read TGCAGTGTCCTACCACCCGGGAAGGTAGCTACTGGGTATGGCTACACCTTC. As protein: CSVLPPGKVATGYGYTF.

The V call is TRBV6-1, the J call TRBJ1-1; D is unclear. Per the germline V gene, CDR1 is MNHNS and CDR2 is SASEGT. CDR3 size: 13 residues. V lost 0 bases to trimming and J lost 9 bases, with 11 bases between them. The DNA for the CDR3 is TGTGCCAGCAGTGAAGCCTTTCCCTTCAAAGCTTTCTTT. This translates into CASSEAFPFKAFF.

A few counts support this clonotype. V usage is TRBV27 and J usage is TRBJ2-3, with D tentatively TRBD2 (6 bases). CDR3 length: 15 amino acids. The germline V gene encodes CDR1 MNHEY and CDR2 SMNVEV (reference sequence). Trimming removed 7 bases at V and 1 base at J, with 15 bases between. The DNA for the CDR3 is TGTGCCAGCACTCTGATGGCTAGCGGCACAGATACGCAGTATTTT. It codes for CASTLMASGTDTQYF.

The table lists this clonotype with a few counts. The V and J genes are TRBV2 and TRBJ2-5; no clear D gene. V lost 7 bases, J lost 1 base, and 10 bases lay in between. This CDR3 comprises 13 residues. Germline CDR1 is SNHLY and CDR2 is FYNNEI. CDR3 DNA: TGTGCCAGCAATAAGGCGCTCCAAGAGACCCAGTACTTC. Translation: CASNKALQETQYF.